Listed here are 14 T cell receptor beta chains from one sample, sequenced in a study of blood T cell repertoires in COVID-19. The table came from immunoSEQ multiplex PCR; TCRdb's copy has only in-frame clones and leaves some out. Of around 320,000 clones in the sample, 88% are singletons; the top ten hold approximately 7%. Sequencing input: peripheral blood. These receptors originate from a woman in her twenties or thirties who had recovered from COVID-19.

There are a few counts of this clone. V is TRBV5-1 and J is TRBJ1-4, with a possible D match to TRBD1 (6 bases). Germline V gives CDR1 SGHRS, CDR2 YFSETQ. This CDR3 has 15 amino acids. V shed 0 bases and J shed 6 bases, with 12 bases lying between them. CDR3 nucleotide sequence: TGCGCCAGCAGCTTGGACAGGGCATCGGATGAAAAACTGTTTTTT. It encodes CASSLDRASDEKLFF. Filled out from reference TRBV5-1 and TRBJ1-4, the complete variable domain reads KAGVTQTPRYLIKTRGQQVTLSCSPISGHRSVSWYQQTPGQGLQFLFEYFSETQRNKGNFPGRFSGRQFSNSRSEMNVSTLELGDSALYLCASSLDRASDEKLFFGSGTQLSVL.

This chain uses TRBV28 with TRBJ1-5, with TRBD1 matching 7 bases. Germline assignment: CDR1 MDHEN and CDR2 SYDVKM. The junction had 10 bases not matched to a gene; V was cut back by 11 bases and J by 3 bases. This CDR3 is 14 amino acids long. This chain's CDR3 is CACQDRTFNQPQHF. CDR3 sequence (DNA): TGTGCCTGTCAGGACAGGACTTTCAATCAGCCCCAGCATTTT.

Comment on this clone: The sample carries other DNA sequences with the same CDR3. The CDR3 DNA follows: TGCGCCAGCAGCGAACCGGGACAGCCCCAGCATTTT. Its protein is CASSEPGQPQHF. V is TRBV5-1 and J is TRBJ1-5; D is ambiguous. The CDR3 has 12 amino acids. CDR1 is SGHRS and CDR2 is YFSETQ in the germline V gene. Trimming removed 4 bases at V and 7 bases at J, with 9 bases between.

This clone appeared a single time. J is TRBJ2-7 and V is TRBV2, with 11 nucleotides matching TRBD2. CDR3 length: 14 residues. The germline CDR1 and CDR2 sequences are SNHLY and FYNNEI. Trimming cost V 10 bases and J 2 bases; bases outside gene matches: 7. The CDR3 DNA sequence: TGTGCCACCAGCCGACTAGCGGGGACCTACGAGCAGTACTTC. Protein sequence: CATSRLAGTYEQYF. The variable domain in full, completed from reference TRBV2 and TRBJ2-7, reads EPEVTQTPSHQVTQMGQEVILRCVPISNHLYFYWYRQILGQKVEFLVSFYNNEISEKSEIFDDQFSVERPDGSNFTLKIRSTKLEDSAMYFCATSRLAGTYEQYFGPGTRLTVT.

The V gene is TRBV15, the J gene TRBJ1-4, with D unclear. The germline V and J ends were trimmed by 6 bases and 5 bases, with 10 bases remaining between them. CDR1 is LNHNV, CDR2 YYDKDF, per germline (reference sequence). This CDR3 comprises 13 residues. CDR3: CATRSDLNEKLFF. The CDR3 bases are TGTGCCACCAGATCAGACTTAAATGAAAAACTGTTTTTT.

The chain has TRBV29-1 and TRBJ1-1; 8 positions match TRBD1. This CDR3 has 16 amino acids. V was pared by 1 base and J by 4 bases, with 11 bases of the junction left unmatched. The germline CDR1 and CDR2 sequences are SQVTM and ANQGSEA. CDR3 coding DNA: TGCAGCGTTGAAGGTTCGTCAGGGGGCTCGAGCACTGAAGCTTTCTTT. The encoded protein is CSVEGSSGGSSTEAFF.

This clone has more than one count but fewer than ten. CDR3 sequence (DNA): TGTGCCAGTGGACAGGGAGTAGATGAAAAACTGTTTTTT. This translates into CASGQGVDEKLFF. This chain joins TRBV6-5 and TRBJ1-4, with 8 bases that match TRBD1. V gave up 9 bases and J gave up 6 bases; unmatched junction bases: 6. CDR1 is MNHEY, CDR2 SVGAGI, per germline. This CDR3 comprises 13 residues.

The chain links TRBV5-1 to TRBJ2-3, with no clear D. V lost 4 bases and J lost 2, with 8 bases in between. This CDR3 is built from 13 residues. Germline V CDR1 and CDR2: SGHRS, YFSETQ. The CDR3 loop is CASSLLPTDTQYF. The CDR3, as DNA: TGCGCCAGCAGCCTCCTTCCCACAGATACGCAGTATTTT.

The rearrangement uses TRBV6-1 and TRBJ1-6; D gene uncertain. Germline values: CDR1 MNHNS, CDR2 SASEGT. There are 12 residues in the CDR3. Trimming pared 3 bases from V and 13 bases from J, leaving 10 bases between. The CDR3 spells CASSETRSPLHF. The CDR3 DNA is TGTGCCAGCAGTGAGACTAGATCTCCCCTCCACTTT.

This rearrangement joins TRBV5-1 to TRBJ2-1; no reliable D call. Trimming removed 4 bases from V and 8 bases from J, with 13 bases in between. The germline V gene encodes CDR1 SGHRS and CDR2 YFSETQ. This CDR3 spans 13 amino acids. The CDR3 here is CASSPTGGHEQFF. The DNA for the CDR3 is TGCGCCAGCAGCCCGACGGGTGGCCATGAGCAGTTCTTC.

This clone showed up just once. This rearrangement joins TRBV19 to TRBJ1-1; 9 nucleotides match TRBD1. The CDR3 consists of 14 residues. The V gene end was trimmed by 7 bases and the J gene end by 0 bases; junction bases not matched to a gene: 3. Germline V gene sequence: CDR1 LNHDA, CDR2 SQIVND (reference sequence). The CDR3: CASKQGALNTEAFF. The CDR3 DNA reads TGTGCCAGTAAACAGGGGGCTTTGAACACTGAAGCTTTCTTT.

The chain carries TRBV4-2 and TRBJ2-5; 11 positions match TRBD2. The CDR3 is 19 amino acids. Per the germline V gene, CDR1 is LGHNA and CDR2 is YNFKEQ. With V trimmed by 0 bases and J by 2 bases, 11 bases remained unmatched. Here the CDR3 DNA reads TGTGCCAGCAGCCAAGATTCGGCTAGCGGGGGGCCGGGTCAAGAGACCCAGTACTTC. It codes for CASSQDSASGGPGQETQYF.

The V gene is TRBV6-2 or TRBV6-3, the J gene TRBJ1-5, with 7 bases that match TRBD1. Germline V gene data show CDR1 as MNHEY and CDR2 as SVGEGT. The V segment lost 5 bases and the J segment 0 bases; nucleotides outside the gene matches: 7. This CDR3 spans 16 amino acids. The CDR3 DNA is TGTGCCAGCAGTCTATCCAGGGGGAATAGCAATCAGCCCCAGCATTTT. It encodes CASSLSRGNSNQPQHF.

The chain carries TRBV29-1 and TRBJ1-4, with 8 positions matching TRBD1. The CDR3 sequence is 14 residues long. CDR1 and CDR2 (germline): SQVTM, ANQGSEA. The V gene end was trimmed by 4 bases and the J gene end by 8 bases; junction bases not matched to a gene: 9. CDR3 DNA: TGCAGCGTTGTGGGGGGACAGGAGGAGGAAAAACTGTTTTTT. It specifies CSVVGGQEEEKLFF.